The sequence of this TCR beta chain was determined in a study of naive and memory T cell subsets. Study-wide points: Possibly reflecting memory cells re-expressing CD45RA, a few larger clonotypes occurred in naive repertoires, especially CD8.

Many counts were recorded for this clonotype. As yet, its antigen is unknown. Trimming cost V 1 base and J 2 bases; bases outside gene matches: 4. Per the germline V gene, CDR1 is DFQATT and CDR2 is SNEGSKA (reference sequence). This CDR3 is 15 amino acids long. Two oligonucleotides, mixed equimolar, formed the beta constant-region primer covering TRBC1 and TRBC2. The ligated cDNA underwent four PCR rounds using SP2 and nested alpha and beta constant-region primers. MiXCR was run by TCRdb on the UMI-ligation and nested PCR reads, yielding one entry per CDR3 protein. The sample consists of roughly 150,000 distinct CDR3 sequences, over 20% of them appearing once.

The sequence derives from a human donor in good health. This chain joins TRBV20-1 and TRBJ2-3; 9 nucleotides line up with TRBD2. Material for sequencing was naive CD4+ T cells from blood. CDR3 loop: CSARATSGYTDTQYF. CDR3 coding DNA: TGCAGTGCTAGAGCGACTAGCGGCTACACAGATACGCAGTATTTT.